Presented here are 26 T cell receptor beta chains from one specimen sequenced in a study of T cells of healthy individuals. MiXCR, applied by TCRdb to the 5' RACE reads, yields one record per CDR3 protein. The repertoire has about 60,000 distinct CDR3 sequences, about 17% of them found once; the top ten carry around 4.7%. The receptors come from a human donor in good health.

This clonotype was detected only a few times. This chain connects TRBV2 to TRBJ1-1; tentative D call: TRBD1 (6 bases). The CDR3 totals 15 residues. The V end was cut by 2 bases, the J end by 6 bases, with 16 bases between. Germline assignment: CDR1 SNHLY and CDR2 FYNNEI. The CDR3 here is CASSERTEPGSEAFF. CDR3 nucleotides: TGTGCCAGCAGTGAACGGACAGAGCCAGGGTCTGAAGCTTTCTTT.

This clonotype showed up just a few times. V gene TRBV29-1 combines with J gene TRBJ1-1; D is ambiguous. Germline loops: CDR1 SQVTM, CDR2 ANQGSEA. V dropped 8 bases and J dropped 7 bases, with 14 bases sitting between them. The length of the CDR3 is 11 residues. CDR3 amino acids: CSFAPSVEAFF. The CDR3 region has the DNA TGCAGCTTTGCCCCTTCGGTTGAAGCTTTCTTT.

Ten or more counts support this clonotype. In DNA form, the CDR3 reads TGCAGTGCTAGAGATTTGTATACTGCCACAGATACGCAGTATTTT. Translating it yields CSARDLYTATDTQYF. V usage is TRBV20-1 and J usage is TRBJ2-3; D is unresolved. Germline assignment: CDR1 DFQATT and CDR2 SNEGSKA (reference sequence). The CDR3 runs 15 residues. Trimming removed 0 bases at V and 2 bases at J, with 12 bases between.

At least ten counts were recorded for this clonotype. The V call is TRBV6-1, the J call TRBJ2-7, with D perhaps matching TRBD2 (6 bases). Germline lookup yields CDR1 MNHNS and CDR2 SASEGT. V was pared by 4 bases and J by 6 bases, with 10 bases between. The CDR3 length is 12 residues. The CDR3 reads CASSGAGREQYF. Written as DNA, the CDR3 is TGTGCCAGCAGTGGGGCGGGGCGCGAGCAGTACTTC.

This chain connects TRBV6-4 to TRBJ2-3; no clear D gene. The V gene's germline CDR1 is MRHNA and CDR2 SNTAGT. This CDR3 has 14 residues. V lost 8 bases to trimming and J lost 8 bases, with 20 bases between them. The CDR3: CASSSGSHGSTQYF. Written as DNA, the CDR3 is TGTGCCAGCTCGTCAGGATCCCACGGTTCTACGCAGTATTTT.

The chain employs TRBV4-2 and TRBJ1-4; D gene ambiguous. Germline CDR1 LGHNA, CDR2 YNFKEQ. CDR3 size: 15 residues. V was cut by 0 bases and J by 10 bases, with 15 bases left in between. CDR3 nucleotide sequence: TGTGCCAGCAGCCAAGAAAGATTGAGGACGGGAAAACTGTTTTTT. Its protein product is CASSQERLRTGKLFF.

Only a few counts were recorded for this clonotype. This rearrangement joins TRBV4-1 to TRBJ2-1; 8 positions agree with TRBD1. There are 16 residues in the CDR3. Germline assignment: CDR1 MGHRA and CDR2 YSYEKL. The V segment lost 2 bases and the J segment 9 bases; nucleotides outside the gene matches: 12. DNA of the CDR3: TGCGCCAGCAGCCAAACACAGGGGGAGAGGCCGGGTGAGCAGTTCTTC. It yields the protein CASSQTQGERPGEQFF.

This chain uses TRBV7-9 with TRBJ2-5, with a possible D match to TRBD2 (5 bases). The CDR3 is 14 amino acids. Deletions cut 5 bases from V and 0 bases from J, with 10 bases between. Germline assignment: CDR1 SEHNR and CDR2 FQNEAQ (reference sequence). In DNA, the CDR3 is TGTGCCAGCAGCGGTACGGGATACCAAGAGACCCAGTACTTC. Translation gives CASSGTGYQETQYF.

This sequence joins TRBV20-1 and TRBJ1-1, with unresolved D. Germline V gene sequence: CDR1 DFQATT, CDR2 SNEGSKA (reference sequence). With 5 bases removed from V and 6 bases from J, the gap between germline ends came to 13 bases. The CDR3 covers 12 residues. The DNA of the CDR3 is TGCAGTGCTGGGAGAGACTTCGCTGAAGCTTTCTTT. Protein: CSAGRDFAEAFF.

This clonotype was seen more than once but under ten times. V is TRBV25-1 and J is TRBJ1-4; D gene unclear. Trimming took 1 base from V and 2 from J, leaving 11 bases between them. The germline V gene encodes CDR1 MGHDK and CDR2 SYGVNS. The CDR3 has 16 residues. The CDR3 reads CASSESAGATNEKLFF. The DNA for the CDR3 is TGTGCCAGCAGTGAATCGGCCGGTGCGACTAATGAAAAACTGTTTTTT.

The chain joins TRBV23-1 to TRBJ2-1; 7 bases line up with TRBD1. TRBV23-1 is given ORF status, its function remaining uncertain. This CDR3 is 18 amino acids long. The trim removed 2 bases at V and 8 bases at J, leaving 18 bases unmatched. The CDR3, as DNA: TGCGCCAGCAGTCAAGCGCGTGCTAGACAGGGAGAGAGGGATGAGCAGTTCTTC. Translated: CASSQARARQGERDEQFF.

This clonotype appeared once. The V call is TRBV12-3 or TRBV12-4, the J call TRBJ1-5; 8 nucleotides align to TRBD1. Unmatched junction bases numbered 9, after V lost 8 bases and J lost 6 bases. This CDR3 spans 14 amino acids. The CDR3 loop is CASQARGQGQPQHF. For the CDR3, the DNA is TGTGCCAGCCAGGCCAGGGGGCAGGGTCAGCCCCAGCATTTT.

The J gene is TRBJ2-1, the V gene TRBV15; D gene unclear. CDR1 LNHNV and CDR2 YYDKDF come from the germline V gene (reference sequence). Trimming shortened V by 0 bases and J by 12 bases, and 15 bases separated the two germline ends. CDR3 length: 14 amino acids. The CDR3 sequence is CATSRDRSVLGQFF. CDR3 sequence (DNA): TGTGCCACCAGCAGAGATCGGTCTGTCCTGGGGCAGTTCTTC.

This rearrangement joins TRBV19 to TRBJ2-1, with 11 bases fitting TRBD1. Unmatched junction bases numbered 11, after V lost 7 bases and J lost 9 bases. Germline V CDR1 and CDR2: LNHDA, SQIVND (reference sequence). CDR3 size: 15 residues. This chain's CDR3 is CASMPKGQGAGEQFF. The CDR3 DNA reads as TGTGCCAGTATGCCCAAAGGACAGGGGGCGGGTGAGCAGTTCTTC.

CDR3 coding DNA: TGTGCCAGCAGCTTGGATCAAGGAGCCCAGCCCCAGCATTTT. It translates to CASSLDQGAQPQHF. This chain joins TRBV5-4 and TRBJ1-5, with D hard to call. The CDR3 is made up of 14 amino acids. Germline CDR1 is SGHNT and CDR2 is YYREEE (reference sequence). V dropped 0 bases and J dropped 7 bases, with 11 bases sitting between them.

At least ten counts were recorded for this clonotype. The chain is built from TRBV10-1 and TRBJ2-7; 7 bases are shared with TRBD1. With 6 bases clipped from V and 1 base from J, the junction kept 3 bases outside the gene matches. The CDR3 consists of 13 residues. Germline V gives CDR1 WNHNN, CDR2 SYGVQD (reference sequence). CDR3 nucleotides: TGCGCCAGCAGCAAGACAGGGTCCTACGAGCAGTACTTC. Translated: CASSKTGSYEQYF.

The V call is TRBV20-1, the J call TRBJ2-3; the match to TRBD1 covers 12 bases. Per germline, CDR1 DFQATT and CDR2 SNEGSKA (reference sequence). Losses at the gene ends were 6 bases for V and 2 bases for J; bases not matched to a gene: 3. The CDR3 is 14 amino acids. CDR3 loop: CSAGQGAVTDTQYF. The CDR3 coding sequence is TGCAGTGCGGGACAGGGGGCCGTCACAGATACGCAGTATTTT.

This clonotype was picked up a small number of times. This chain connects TRBV6-2 or TRBV6-3 to TRBJ2-5; D unclear. V gave up 2 bases and J gave up 6 bases, with 19 bases separating them. CDR1 is MNHEY, CDR2 SVGEGT, per germline. The CDR3 consists of 16 residues. The CDR3 DNA is TGTGCCAGCAGTTACCCGGTCGACCCCCTGGAAAAGACCCAGTACTTC. This codes for CASSYPVDPLEKTQYF.

This clonotype was counted many times. The J gene is TRBJ2-2, the V gene TRBV27; 7 nucleotides align to TRBD1. CDR1 and CDR2 (germline): MNHEY, SMNVEV (reference sequence). CDR3 length: 15 residues. The J segment lost 4 bases and the V segment lost 6 bases, leaving 8 bases of the junction unmatched. CDR3 loop: CASSAPGGSTGELFF. The CDR3 region has the DNA TGTGCCAGCAGCGCCCCAGGGGGTAGCACCGGGGAGCTGTTTTTT.

The chain uses TRBV3-1 and TRBJ2-1; 7 nucleotides line up with TRBD1. This CDR3 region has 15 residues. The germline CDR1 and CDR2 sequences are LGHDT and YNNKEL (reference sequence). The V and J ends lost 1 base and 3 bases, in that order; junction bases with no gene match: 3. The CDR3 region is CASSQGQGLYNEQFF. The DNA of the CDR3 is TGTGCCAGCAGCCAAGGACAGGGCCTCTACAATGAGCAGTTCTTC.

This clonotype was observed many times. The rearrangement links TRBV7-9 to TRBJ1-5; TRBD1 matches 10 bases. There are 15 residues in the CDR3. Trimming removed 4 bases from V and 3 bases from J; junction bases left unmatched: 3. The germline gives CDR1 SEHNR, CDR2 FQNEAQ (reference sequence). The CDR3 DNA follows: TGTGCCAGCAGCTGGGGACAGGGGAACAATCAGCCCCAGCATTTT. It encodes CASSWGQGNNQPQHF. The entire variable domain, with the rest obtained from reference TRBV7-9 and TRBJ1-5, is as follows: DTGVSQNPRHKITKRGQNVTFRCDPISEHNRLYWYRQTLGQGPEFLTYFQNEAQLEKSRLLSDRFSAERPKGSFSTLEIQRTEQGDSAMYLCASSWGQGNNQPQHFGDGTRLSIL.

This clonotype appeared many times. The chain is built from TRBV3-1 and TRBJ2-1, with 10 bases aligning to TRBD2. This CDR3 comprises 15 residues. Germline CDR1 is LGHDT and CDR2 is YNNKEL (reference sequence). With 1 base clipped from V and 10 bases from J, the junction kept 7 bases outside the gene matches. The CDR3 reads CASSQVPSGGLEQFF. CDR3 nucleotides: TGTGCCAGCAGCCAAGTCCCTAGCGGGGGCCTCGAGCAGTTCTTC.

There are many counts of this clonotype. The CDR3 here is CASSVALRTGHNEQFF. DNA for the CDR3: TGTGCCAGCAGCGTAGCCCTCCGGACAGGCCACAATGAGCAGTTCTTC. V and J are TRBV9 and TRBJ2-1; 7 bases agree with TRBD1. Germline V CDR1 and CDR2: SGDLS, YYNGEE. This CDR3 region has 16 residues. With V trimmed by 0 bases and J by 5 bases, 8 bases remained unmatched.

This clonotype was counted many times. The J gene is TRBJ2-7, the V gene TRBV6-1; D tentatively fits TRBD1 or TRBD2 (5 bases each). CDR3 length equals 16 residues. Deletions cut 5 bases from V and 2 bases from J, with 19 bases between. The germline CDR1 and CDR2 sequences are MNHNS and SASEGT. CDR3 in DNA: TGTGCCAGCAGTTATCGCCGGGACGCCTACACCTACGAGCAGTACTTC. Translating gives CASSYRRDAYTYEQYF.

This clonotype was observed many times. The chain has TRBV7-9 and TRBJ2-3; D is ambiguous. CDR3 length: 15 amino acids. V shed 3 bases and J shed 0 bases, with 10 bases lying between them. Germline V gives CDR1 SEHNR, CDR2 FQNEAQ (reference sequence). The CDR3 loop is CASSFWAYSTDTQYF. The CDR3 nucleotides are TGTGCCAGCAGCTTTTGGGCTTATAGCACAGATACGCAGTATTTT. Complete variable domain (other parts from reference TRBV7-9 and TRBJ2-3): DTGVSQNPRHKITKRGQNVTFRCDPISEHNRLYWYRQTLGQGPEFLTYFQNEAQLEKSRLLSDRFSAERPKGSFSTLEIQRTEQGDSAMYLCASSFWAYSTDTQYFGPGTRLTVL.

This clonotype was counted a few times. The chain uses TRBV30 and TRBJ1-1; D is perhaps TRBD1 (6 bases). Deletions cut 3 bases from V and 0 bases from J, with 8 bases between. This CDR3 region has 13 residues. From germline, CDR1 is GTSNPN and CDR2 SVGIG (reference sequence). The CDR3 loop is CAWRGAMNTEAFF. CDR3 nucleotides: TGTGCCTGGAGGGGGGCGATGAACACTGAAGCTTTCTTT. Drawing the rest from reference TRBV30 and TRBJ1-1, the complete variable domain is SQTIHQWPATLVQPVGSPLSLECTVEGTSNPNLYWYRQAAGRGLQLLFYSVGIGQISSEVPQNLSASRPQDRQFILSSKKLLLSDSGFYLCAWRGAMNTEAFFGQGTRLTVV.